The TCR beta chain described here comes from a study of blood T cell repertoires in COVID-19. Across the whole study: Samples came from the United States, Italy and Spain, spanning acute and convalescent COVID-19.

Those who participated ranged in age from roughly 18 to 89 years and resided in 24 US areas. Participants' reported clinical history set cohort assignment. The CDR3 has 17 residues. Per the study methods: For nucleated cells, counts were estimated from reference gene primer amplification. Clones were read by immunoSEQ multiplex PCR, and TCRdb kept only the in-frame ones, dropping some. D and trimming come from the DNA, and the V and J calls and clone size come from that table. The sample contains 200,000 to 250,000 clones, 70% to 90% of which appear only once. The sequenced material came from PBMCs or T cells enriched from blood (not recorded which). This chain uses TRBV21-1 with TRBJ1-1; the table calls TRBD1, which could not be checked here. TRBV21-1 is marked as a pseudogene. This receptor was obtained from a man aged 30 to 39 who had recovered from COVID-19. The CDR3 reads CASSKVQQGAVDTEAFF. The CDR3 coding sequence is TGTGCCAGCAGCAAAGTACAACAGGGCGCAGTAGACACTGAAGCTTTCTTT.